This entry lists 19 T cell receptor beta chains sequenced from one sample in a study of CD8 T cells in Susac syndrome. Random hexamers served to reverse transcribe roughly 0.45 to 1 ug RNA. Using its own MiXCR run on the immunoSEQ multiplex PCR reads, TCRdb lists one record per CDR3 protein. The sample gives around 160,000 distinct CDR3 sequences, approximately 94% of which show up once; about 0.095% is in the top ten. Sequencing used CD4+ T cells from PBMCs. The source is a human donor with multiple sclerosis.

J is TRBJ2-7 and V is TRBV6-6; 12 nucleotides match TRBD1. The CDR3 covers 16 residues. The V segment lost 6 bases and the J segment 7 bases; nucleotides outside the gene matches: 13. Germline CDR1 MNHNY, CDR2 SVGAGI (reference sequence). CDR3 loop: CASSHLGGQGAGEQYF. The CDR3 DNA sequence: TGTGCCAGCAGCCACTTAGGGGGACAGGGGGCTGGTGAGCAGTACTTC.

The V gene is TRBV2, the J gene TRBJ2-2; possibly TRBD2 for D (6 bases). Trimming removed 7 bases from V and 8 bases from J, with 17 bases in between. Per the germline V gene, CDR1 is SNHLY and CDR2 is FYNNEI. CDR3 size: 14 residues. As DNA, the CDR3 is TGTGCCAGCACCGGGACTGGCGTAAAAGGGGAGCTGTTTTTT. Protein product: CASTGTGVKGELFF.

This sequence joins TRBV12-5 and TRBJ2-1; 7 bases are shared with TRBD2. The CDR3 totals 15 residues. Germline lookup yields CDR1 LGHNT and CDR2 FRNRAP. V was pared by 5 bases and J by 8 bases, with 12 bases of the junction left unmatched. The CDR3 spells CASGPGTIQSDEQFF. DNA for the CDR3: TGTGCTAGTGGTCCCGGGACTATTCAATCGGATGAGCAGTTCTTC. Full variable domain (rest looked up from reference TRBV12-5 and TRBJ2-1): DARVTQTPRHKVTEMGQEVTMRCQPILGHNTVFWYRQTMMQGLELLAYFRNRAPLDDSGMPKDRFSAEMPDATLATLKIQPSEPRDSAVYFCASGPGTIQSDEQFFGPGTRLTVL.

The chain links TRBV27 to TRBJ2-4, with 12 nucleotides matching TRBD1. The V and J ends lost 6 bases and 6 bases, in that order; junction bases with no gene match: 3. There are 14 residues in the CDR3. Germline CDR1 MNHEY, CDR2 SMNVEV (reference sequence). This CDR3 reads CASRGTGGLNIQYF. DNA of the CDR3: TGTGCCAGCAGAGGGACAGGGGGCTTAAACATTCAGTACTTC.

V and J are TRBV12-3 or TRBV12-4 and TRBJ1-2; D perhaps matches TRBD1 (6 bases). The CDR3 totals 14 residues. The V and J ends lost 1 base and 2 bases respectively, with 8 bases between them. CDR3: CASSLDQGNYGYTF. Written as DNA, the CDR3 is TGTGCCAGCAGTTTAGACCAGGGGAACTATGGCTACACCTTC.

The V gene is TRBV5-1, the J gene TRBJ2-7, with 8 bases lining up with TRBD1. J lost 6 bases, V lost 2 bases, and 7 bases had no gene match. Germline V lookup: CDR1 SGHRS, CDR2 YFSETQ. The CDR3 totals 14 residues. Here the CDR3 DNA reads TGCGCCAGCAGCTTCGGACAGGGACTGGGCGAGCAGTACTTC. Translated: CASSFGQGLGEQYF.

This clonotype was counted once. The V gene is TRBV11-2, the J gene TRBJ1-2; D uncertain. Trimming left V 5 bases short and J 6 bases short, with 10 bases between. The CDR3 is made up of 12 amino acids. Looked up from germline, CDR1 is SGHAT and CDR2 is FQNNGV. The CDR3 reads CASSPRGHGYTF. The CDR3 nucleotides read TGTGCCAGCAGCCCCCGAGGCCATGGCTACACCTTC.

This clonotype showed up just once. V gene TRBV10-3 combines with J gene TRBJ1-5, with 7 bases fitting TRBD1. V lost 4 bases and J lost 3; bases outside the gene matches: 3. The V gene's germline CDR1 is ENHRY and CDR2 SYGVKD. The CDR3 runs to 14 residues. This CDR3 reads CAISGTGANQPQHF. The CDR3 coding sequence is TGTGCCATCAGTGGGACAGGAGCCAATCAGCCCCAGCATTTT.

This chain uses TRBV18 with TRBJ1-1; D is undetermined. Trimming cost V 4 bases and J 5 bases, with 14 bases left between them. This CDR3 contains 14 residues. The germline V gene encodes CDR1 KGHSH and CDR2 LQKENI. The CDR3 sequence: CASSRNGRETEAFF. CDR3 DNA: TGTGCCAGCTCACGTAATGGTAGGGAGACTGAAGCTTTCTTT.

The chain links TRBV18 to TRBJ2-6; D remains unclear. CDR1 KGHSH and CDR2 LQKENI come from the germline V gene. The CDR3 is 15 amino acids. V lost 4 bases and J lost 1, with 8 bases in between. The chain's CDR3 is CASSLARSGANVLTF. As DNA, the CDR3 is TGTGCCAGCTCACTGGCGAGATCTGGGGCCAACGTCCTGACTTTC.

This clonotype showed up just a few times. V usage is TRBV6-5 and J usage is TRBJ2-2; maybe TRBD2 (6 bases). The germline V and J ends were trimmed by 6 bases and 1 base, with 12 bases remaining between them. Germline lookup yields CDR1 MNHEY and CDR2 SVGAGI. The CDR3 contains 15 residues. The CDR3 here is CASRGGLGNTGELFF. CDR3 sequence (DNA): TGTGCCAGCAGGGGGGGATTAGGGAACACCGGGGAGCTGTTTTTT.

The rearrangement joins TRBV6-5 to TRBJ2-1, with 8 bases that match TRBD1. The CDR3 consists of 15 residues. The V segment lost 4 bases and the J segment 6 bases; nucleotides outside the gene matches: 8. The germline CDR1 and CDR2 sequences are MNHEY and SVGAGI. Here the CDR3 reads CASSSGVTGGNEQFF. CDR3 sequence (DNA): TGTGCCAGCAGTTCGGGGGTCACAGGGGGCAATGAGCAGTTCTTC.

The chain couples TRBV6-6 to TRBJ2-7; tentatively, D is TRBD1 (6 bases). This CDR3 is 13 amino acids long. Germline lookup yields CDR1 MNHNY and CDR2 SVGAGI (reference sequence). The V end was cut by 7 bases, the J end by 0 bases, with 10 bases between. The CDR3 spells CASTQGTSYEQYF. The CDR3 DNA follows: TGTGCCAGCACCCAGGGGACCTCCTACGAGCAGTACTTC.

Here the CDR3 DNA reads TGTGCCAGCAGTCGAACAGGAATGGGCTCTGGAAACACCATATATTTT. It translates to CASSRTGMGSGNTIYF. The chain uses TRBV6-1 and TRBJ1-3, with a tentative D call TRBD1 (5 bases). The CDR3 length is 16 residues. The germline CDR1 and CDR2 sequences are MNHNS and SASEGT. V lost 5 bases, J lost 0 bases, and 14 bases lay in between.

The J gene is TRBJ2-3, the V gene TRBV12-3 or TRBV12-4, with D hard to call. V was pared by 1 base and J by 6 bases, with 8 bases between. The CDR3 loop spans 13 amino acids. CDR3 nucleotide sequence: TGTGCCAGCAGTTTAGGGTCCGTGGATACGCAGTATTTT. It translates to CASSLGSVDTQYF.

This clonotype was observed once. V is TRBV13 and J is TRBJ2-3; D call uncertain. This CDR3 contains 15 residues. Germline assignment: CDR1 PRHDT and CDR2 FYEKMQ (reference sequence). Trimming stripped 3 bases from V and 0 bases from J, with 10 bases between. The CDR3 protein is CASSLETFSTDTQYF. CDR3 nucleotides: TGTGCCAGCAGCTTGGAGACTTTTAGCACAGATACGCAGTATTTT.

The V and J genes are TRBV6-6 and TRBJ1-2; no clear D. Germline lookup yields CDR1 MNHNY and CDR2 SVGAGI (reference sequence). The CDR3 spans 15 residues. V lost 2 bases and J lost 4, with 14 bases in between. This CDR3 reads CASSYPPGGSYGYTF. The DNA of the CDR3 is TGTGCCAGCAGTTACCCTCCCGGAGGGTCCTATGGCTACACCTTC.

The genes are TRBV3-1 and TRBJ2-5; the match to TRBD2 covers 10 bases. V shed 3 bases and J 2 bases; nucleotides not matched to a gene: 6. The CDR3 extends over 16 amino acids. Per the germline V gene, CDR1 is LGHDT and CDR2 is YNNKEL (reference sequence). CDR3 protein: CASSHTSGMRQETQYF. In DNA form, the CDR3 reads TGTGCCAGCAGCCACACTAGCGGGATGAGACAAGAGACCCAGTACTTC.

This chain joins TRBV6-5 and TRBJ1-5; 7 bases agree with TRBD1. V shed 5 bases and J 6 bases; nucleotides not matched to a gene: 7. The CDR3 has 14 amino acids. Germline lookup yields CDR1 MNHEY and CDR2 SVGAGI. As DNA, the CDR3 is TGTGCCAGCAGTGGAAACAGGGGCGGTCAGCCCCAGCATTTT. Translated, it gives CASSGNRGGQPQHF.